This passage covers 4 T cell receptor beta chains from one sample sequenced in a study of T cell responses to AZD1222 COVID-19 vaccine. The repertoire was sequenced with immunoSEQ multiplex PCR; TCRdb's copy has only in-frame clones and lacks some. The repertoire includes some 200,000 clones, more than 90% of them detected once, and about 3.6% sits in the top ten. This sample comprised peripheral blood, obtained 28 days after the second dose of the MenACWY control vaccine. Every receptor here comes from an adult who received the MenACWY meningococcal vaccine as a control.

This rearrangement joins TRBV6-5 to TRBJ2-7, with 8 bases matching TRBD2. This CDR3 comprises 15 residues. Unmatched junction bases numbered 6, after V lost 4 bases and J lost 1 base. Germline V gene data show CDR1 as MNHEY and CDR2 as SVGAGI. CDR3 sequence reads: CASSSIAGRSYEQYF. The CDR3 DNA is TGTGCCAGCAGTTCTATAGCGGGAAGGTCCTACGAGCAGTACTTC.

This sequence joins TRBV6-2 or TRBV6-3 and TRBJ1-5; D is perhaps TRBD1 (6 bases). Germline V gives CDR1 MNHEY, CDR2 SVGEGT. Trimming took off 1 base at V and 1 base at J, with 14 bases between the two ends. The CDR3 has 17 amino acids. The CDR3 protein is CASSYWSGGASNQPQHF. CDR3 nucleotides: TGTGCCAGCAGTTACTGGAGCGGGGGGGCGAGCAATCAGCCCCAGCATTTT.

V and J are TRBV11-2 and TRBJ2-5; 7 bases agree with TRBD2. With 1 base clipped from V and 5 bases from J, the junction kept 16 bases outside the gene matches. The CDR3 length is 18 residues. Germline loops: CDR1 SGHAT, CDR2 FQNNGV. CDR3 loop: CASSLVVTGRGLRETQYF. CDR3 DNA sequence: TGTGCCAGCAGCTTAGTGGTGACGGGGAGGGGTTTAAGGGAGACCCAGTACTTC.

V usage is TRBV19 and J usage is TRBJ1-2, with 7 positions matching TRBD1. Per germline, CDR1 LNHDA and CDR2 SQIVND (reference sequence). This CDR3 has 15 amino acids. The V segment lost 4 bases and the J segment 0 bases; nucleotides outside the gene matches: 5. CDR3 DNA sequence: TGTGCCAGTAGTAGCAGGGGGGGGCCTAACTATGGCTACACCTTC. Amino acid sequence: CASSSRGGPNYGYTF.